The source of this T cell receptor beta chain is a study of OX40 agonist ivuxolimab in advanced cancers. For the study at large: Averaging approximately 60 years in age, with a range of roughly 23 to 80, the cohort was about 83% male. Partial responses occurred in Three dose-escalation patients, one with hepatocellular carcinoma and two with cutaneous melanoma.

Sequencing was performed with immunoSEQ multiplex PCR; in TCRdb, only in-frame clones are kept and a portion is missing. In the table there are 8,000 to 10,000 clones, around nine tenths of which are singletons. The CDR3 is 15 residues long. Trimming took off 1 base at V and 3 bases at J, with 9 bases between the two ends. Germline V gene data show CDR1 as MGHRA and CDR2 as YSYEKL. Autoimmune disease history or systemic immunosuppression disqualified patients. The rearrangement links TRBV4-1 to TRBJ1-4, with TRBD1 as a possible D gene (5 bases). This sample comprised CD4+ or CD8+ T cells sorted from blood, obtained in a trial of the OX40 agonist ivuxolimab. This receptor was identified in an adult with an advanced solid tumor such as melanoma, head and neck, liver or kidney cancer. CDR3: CASSQVGTANEKLFF. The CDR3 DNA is TGCGCCAGCAGCCAAGTGGGGACGGCTAATGAAAAACTGTTTTTT.